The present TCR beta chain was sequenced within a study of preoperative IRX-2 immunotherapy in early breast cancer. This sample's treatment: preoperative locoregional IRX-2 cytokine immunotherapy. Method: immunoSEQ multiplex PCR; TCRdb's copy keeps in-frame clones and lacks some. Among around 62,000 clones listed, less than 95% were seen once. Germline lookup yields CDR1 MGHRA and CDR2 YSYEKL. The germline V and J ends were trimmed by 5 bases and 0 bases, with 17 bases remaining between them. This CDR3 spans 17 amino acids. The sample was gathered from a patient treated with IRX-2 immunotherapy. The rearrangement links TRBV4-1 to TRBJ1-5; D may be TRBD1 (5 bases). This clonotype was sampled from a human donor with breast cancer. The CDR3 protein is CASSSQRGRDSNQPQHF. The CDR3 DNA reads TGCGCCAGCAGCTCCCAAAGGGGCAGAGATAGCAATCAGCCCCAGCATTTT.